This T cell receptor beta chain was sequenced for a study of T cell responses to AZD1222 COVID-19 vaccine listed by TCRdb under 2021. In terms of the full investigation: Because spike-specific TCR depth and breadth did not differ between the two schedules, AZD1222 recipients who got a second dose at roughly 4 weeks were pooled with those who got a second dose at roughly 12 weeks. TCR sequencing covered fewer than 250 trial participants: 200 to 210 given two doses of AZD1222 and 26 given two doses of MenACWY control vaccine. Trial participants were enrolled by age into 18-55, 56-69 and 70-plus year subgroups, with approximately 160, 26 and 62 TCR-sequenced participants respectively.

The study at large found these results: Nearly half of unique spike-specific TCRs reportedly recognized epitopes outside regions mutated in the B.1.351 and B.1.1.7 variants. In the small 56-69-year group, the increase in depth fell short of significance, most likely because of low power. Vaccine-associated CD4 TCRs spanned the whole spike protein, with dominant responses in regions 160-218 and 743-854. No day 14 peak-response samples were available, so repertoires were characterized only after the peak T cell response. Participants were mostly white British, with more females than males. The authors suggested clonal diversity may have been underestimated. Spike-specific TCR breadth and depth rose significantly after two AZD1222 doses compared with day 0 and with MenACWY recipients. Conclusions about previously exposed vaccinees are limited because only five to seven AZD1222 recipients were SARS-CoV-2 seropositive at baseline.

A note on this clone: Its antigen specificity is not known. Base quality data are lacking; no much larger clone is found one base away.

The CDR3 regions of human TCRbeta chains were analyzed by immunosequencing. As for how the authors treated the data: Repertoire TCRs were matched against a reference library of SARS-CoV-2-specific TCRs generated with the MIRA antigen-specificity platform. Breadth was defined as the fraction of unique TCRs that were SARS-CoV-2-associated, and depth was defined as the fraction of total T cells that were SARS-CoV-2-associated. Using the MIRA data, each spike-specific TCR was assigned both to the spike region to which the TCR was reactive and to a CD4 or CD8 class. Log10-transformed breadth and depth values were compared by one-way ANOVA with Sidak's multiple comparisons tests. The immuneACCESS repertoire file appears here via TCRdb, limited to in-frame rearrangements. These files lack a portion of the clones; in checked studies, under half of the deficit traces to unresolved V genes, and the cause of the others is not known. The D gene and trimming were derived from the DNA, and the V and J assignments and clone size from that table. The sample includes around 140,000 clones, with around 93% observed a single time. Of the sample, over 7.5% falls within the top ten clones.

The time point tag for this specimen amounts to: baseline before first vaccination. Vaccinee samples were obtained from the UK trials COV001 and COV002, which included a single-blind randomized controlled phase 2/3 trial of AZD1222 (ChAdOx1 nCoV-19) in healthy adults. For TCRbeta chain sequencing, PBMC samples were collected from trial participants at day 0 and at day 28 after the second dose. Here V drops 6 bases and J drops 1 base, and the junction holds 8 bases not matched to any gene. From a lookup of the germline V gene (reference sequence), CDR1 and CDR2 are LNHDA and SQIVND. CDR3 length: 15 amino acids, cysteine to phenylalanine. Only CDR3 DNA remains: 45 bases, in frame from the first base.

The rearrangement combines TRBV19 with TRBJ1-1; 7 junctional bases match TRBD1. The input for sequencing was peripheral blood, taken on day 0 of AZD1222 vaccination. This sequence was found in an adult in good health. The DNA sequence is TGTGCCAGTAGGAGAGGAACAGGGGCGAACACTGAAGCTTTCTTT. Its translation reads: CASRRGTGANTEAFF. With the rest looked up from the reference TRBV19 and TRBJ1-1 genes rather than sequenced, the full variable domain is DGGITQSPKYLFRKEGQNVTLSCEQNLNHDAMYWYRQDPGQGLRLIYYSQIVNDFQKGDIAEGYSVSREKKESFPLTVTSAQKNPTAFYLCASRRGTGANTEAFFGQGTRLTVV.